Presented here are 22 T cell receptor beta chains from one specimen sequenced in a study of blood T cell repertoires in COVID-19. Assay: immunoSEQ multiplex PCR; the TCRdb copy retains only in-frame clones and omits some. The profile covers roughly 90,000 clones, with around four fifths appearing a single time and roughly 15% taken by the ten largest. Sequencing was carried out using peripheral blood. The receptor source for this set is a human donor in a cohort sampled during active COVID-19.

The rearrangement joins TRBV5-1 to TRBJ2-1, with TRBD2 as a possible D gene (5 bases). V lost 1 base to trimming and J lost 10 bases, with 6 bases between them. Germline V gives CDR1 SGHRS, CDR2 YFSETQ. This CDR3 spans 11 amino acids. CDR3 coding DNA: TGCGCCAGCAGCTTGTTAGCGGAGCAGTTCTTC. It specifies CASSLLAEQFF.

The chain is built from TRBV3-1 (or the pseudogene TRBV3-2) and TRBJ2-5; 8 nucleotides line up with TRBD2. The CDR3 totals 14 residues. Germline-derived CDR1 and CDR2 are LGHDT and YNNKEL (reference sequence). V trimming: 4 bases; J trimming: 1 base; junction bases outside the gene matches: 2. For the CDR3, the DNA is TGTGCCAGCAGCCGTACTAGCGGCCAAGAGACCCAGTACTTC. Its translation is CASSRTSGQETQYF.

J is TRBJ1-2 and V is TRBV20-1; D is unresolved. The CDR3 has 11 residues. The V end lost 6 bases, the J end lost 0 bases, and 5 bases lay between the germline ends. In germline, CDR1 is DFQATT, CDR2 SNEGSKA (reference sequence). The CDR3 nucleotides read TGCAGTGCCCCAGCTAACTATGGCTACACCTTC. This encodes CSAPANYGYTF.

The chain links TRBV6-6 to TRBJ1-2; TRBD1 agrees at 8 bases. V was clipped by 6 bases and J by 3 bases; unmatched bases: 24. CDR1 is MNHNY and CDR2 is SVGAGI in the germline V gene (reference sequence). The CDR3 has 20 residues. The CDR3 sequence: CASSRRTSRGLGGTYYGYTF. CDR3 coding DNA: TGTGCCAGCAGCCGCAGAACGTCCAGGGGGCTAGGCGGCACATACTATGGCTACACCTTC.

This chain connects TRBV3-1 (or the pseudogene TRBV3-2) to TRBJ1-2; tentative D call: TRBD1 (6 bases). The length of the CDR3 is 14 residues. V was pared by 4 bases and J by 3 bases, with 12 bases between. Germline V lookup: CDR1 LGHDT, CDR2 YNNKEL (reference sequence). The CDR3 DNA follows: TGTGCCAGCAGCCTCCTAGGGGGGGACTATGGCTACACCTTC. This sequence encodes CASSLLGGDYGYTF.

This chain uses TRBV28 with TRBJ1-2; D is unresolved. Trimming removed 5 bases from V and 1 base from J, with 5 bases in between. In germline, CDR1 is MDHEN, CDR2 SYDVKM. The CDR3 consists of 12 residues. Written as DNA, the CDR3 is TGTGCCAGCAGTGAGATTAACTATGGCTACACCTTC. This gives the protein CASSEINYGYTF.

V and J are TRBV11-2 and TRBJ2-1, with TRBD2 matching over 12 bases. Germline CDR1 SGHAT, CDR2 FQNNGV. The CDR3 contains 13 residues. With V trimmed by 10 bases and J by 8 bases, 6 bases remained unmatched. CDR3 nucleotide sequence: TGTGCCACGACTAGCGGGAGAGGCGATGAGCAGTTCTTC. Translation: CATTSGRGDEQFF. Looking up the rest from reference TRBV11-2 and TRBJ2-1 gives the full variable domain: EAGVAQSPRYKIIEKRQSVAFWCNPISGHATLYWYQQILGQGPKLLIQFQNNGVVDDSQLPKDRFSAERLKGVDSTLKIQPAKLEDSAVYLCATTSGRGDEQFFGPGTRLTVL.

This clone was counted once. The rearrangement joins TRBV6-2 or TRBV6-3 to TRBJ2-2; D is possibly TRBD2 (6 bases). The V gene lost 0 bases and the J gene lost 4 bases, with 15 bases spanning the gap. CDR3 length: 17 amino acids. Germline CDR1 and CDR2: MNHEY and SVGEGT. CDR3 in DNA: TGTGCCAGCAGTTACTCCACCCTTCTAGCGCGCACCGGGGAGCTGTTTTTT. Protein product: CASSYSTLLARTGELFF.

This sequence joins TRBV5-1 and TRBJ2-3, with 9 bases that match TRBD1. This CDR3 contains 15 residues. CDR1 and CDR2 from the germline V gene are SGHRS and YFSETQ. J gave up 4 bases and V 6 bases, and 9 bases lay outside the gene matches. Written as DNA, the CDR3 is TGCGCCAGCACCCCTTACAGGGGGCGGTCAGATACGCAGTATTTT. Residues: CASTPYRGRSDTQYF.

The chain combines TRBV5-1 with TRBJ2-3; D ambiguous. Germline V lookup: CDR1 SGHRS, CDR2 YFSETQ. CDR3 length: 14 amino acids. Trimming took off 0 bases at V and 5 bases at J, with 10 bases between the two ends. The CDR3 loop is CASSLGGLGDTQYF. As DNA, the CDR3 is TGCGCCAGCAGCTTGGGAGGTCTAGGAGATACGCAGTATTTT. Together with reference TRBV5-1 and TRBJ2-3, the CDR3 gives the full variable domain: KAGVTQTPRYLIKTRGQQVTLSCSPISGHRSVSWYQQTPGQGLQFLFEYFSETQRNKGNFPGRFSGRQFSNSRSEMNVSTLELGDSALYLCASSLGGLGDTQYFGPGTRLTVL.

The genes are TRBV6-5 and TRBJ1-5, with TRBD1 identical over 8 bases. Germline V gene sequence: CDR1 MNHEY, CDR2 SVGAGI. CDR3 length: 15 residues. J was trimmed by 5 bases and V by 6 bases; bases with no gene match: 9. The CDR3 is CASRGVRGRDQPQHF. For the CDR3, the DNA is TGTGCCAGCAGGGGGGTCAGGGGGCGGGATCAGCCCCAGCATTTT.

CDR3 nucleotides: TGTGCCAGCAGTGAATCCCCACTAGCATCCTACAATGAGCAGTTCTTC. Amino acids: CASSESPLASYNEQFF. The chain employs TRBV2 and TRBJ2-1; the D gene is possibly TRBD2 (6 bases). This CDR3 spans 16 amino acids. Germline values: CDR1 SNHLY, CDR2 FYNNEI. Between the trimmed V and J ends, which lost 2 bases and 1 base, there was a span of 12 bases.

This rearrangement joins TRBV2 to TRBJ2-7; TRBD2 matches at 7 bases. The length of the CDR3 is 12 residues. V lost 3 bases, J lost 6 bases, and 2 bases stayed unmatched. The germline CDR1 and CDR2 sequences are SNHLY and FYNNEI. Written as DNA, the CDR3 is TGTGCCAGCAGTGAGGGAGGGTTCGAGCAGTACTTC. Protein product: CASSEGGFEQYF.

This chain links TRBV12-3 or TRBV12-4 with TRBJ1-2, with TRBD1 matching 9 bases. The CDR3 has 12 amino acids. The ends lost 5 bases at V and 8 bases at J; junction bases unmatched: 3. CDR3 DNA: TGTGCCAGCAGTGCCGGACAGGGGGGCTACACCTTC. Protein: CASSAGQGGYTF.

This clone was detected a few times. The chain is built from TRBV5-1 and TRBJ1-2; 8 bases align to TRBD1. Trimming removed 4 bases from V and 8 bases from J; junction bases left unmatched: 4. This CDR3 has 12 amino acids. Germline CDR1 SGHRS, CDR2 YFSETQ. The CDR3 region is CASSKGQEGYTF. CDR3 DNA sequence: TGCGCCAGCAGCAAGGGACAGGAAGGCTACACCTTC.

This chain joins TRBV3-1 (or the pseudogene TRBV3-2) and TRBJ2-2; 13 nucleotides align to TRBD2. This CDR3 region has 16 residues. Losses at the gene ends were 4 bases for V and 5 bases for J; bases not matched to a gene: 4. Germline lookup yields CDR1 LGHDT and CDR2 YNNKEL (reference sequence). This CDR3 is CASSLRLAGGTGELFF. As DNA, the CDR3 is TGTGCCAGCAGCCTCCGACTAGCGGGAGGAACCGGGGAGCTGTTTTTT.

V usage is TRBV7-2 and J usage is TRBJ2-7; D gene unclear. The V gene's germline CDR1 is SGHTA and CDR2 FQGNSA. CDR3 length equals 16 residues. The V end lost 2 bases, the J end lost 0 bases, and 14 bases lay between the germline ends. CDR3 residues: CASSLKIGSLSYEQYF. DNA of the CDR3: TGTGCCAGCAGCTTAAAGATCGGGTCCCTCTCCTACGAGCAGTACTTC.

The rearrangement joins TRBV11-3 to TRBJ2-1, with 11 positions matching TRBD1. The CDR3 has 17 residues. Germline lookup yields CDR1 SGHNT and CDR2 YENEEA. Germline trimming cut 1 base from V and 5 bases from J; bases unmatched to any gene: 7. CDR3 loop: CASSLGADRGPDNEQFF. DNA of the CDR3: TGTGCCAGCAGCTTAGGGGCGGACAGGGGGCCGGACAATGAGCAGTTCTTC.

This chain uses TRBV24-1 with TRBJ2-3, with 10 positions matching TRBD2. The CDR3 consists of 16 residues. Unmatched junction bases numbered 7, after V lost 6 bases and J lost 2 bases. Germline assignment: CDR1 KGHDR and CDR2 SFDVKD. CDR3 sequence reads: CATSWSGTSVTDTQYF. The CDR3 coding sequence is TGTGCCACCAGTTGGTCCGGGACTAGCGTCACAGATACGCAGTATTTT.

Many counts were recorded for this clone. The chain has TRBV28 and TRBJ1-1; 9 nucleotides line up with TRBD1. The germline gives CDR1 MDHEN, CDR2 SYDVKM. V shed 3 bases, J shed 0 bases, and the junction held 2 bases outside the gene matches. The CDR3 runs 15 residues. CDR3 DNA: TGTGCCAGCAGTTTGCGGGACAGGGTGAACACTGAAGCTTTCTTT. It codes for CASSLRDRVNTEAFF. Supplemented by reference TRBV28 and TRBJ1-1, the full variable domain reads DVKVTQSSRYLVKRTGEKVFLECVQDMDHENMFWYRQDPGLGLRLIYFSYDVKMKEKGDIPEGYSVSREKKERFSLILESASTNQTSMYLCASSLRDRVNTEAFFGQGTRLTVV.

DNA for the CDR3: TGTGCCATCAAAGACACCGTTGCAGATACGCAGTATTTT. Its translation: CAIKDTVADTQYF. The chain recombines TRBV10-3 with TRBJ2-3; D unclear. There are 13 residues in the CDR3. Germline CDR1 and CDR2: ENHRY and SYGVKD. The V gene lost 7 bases and the J gene lost 4 bases, with 12 bases spanning the gap.

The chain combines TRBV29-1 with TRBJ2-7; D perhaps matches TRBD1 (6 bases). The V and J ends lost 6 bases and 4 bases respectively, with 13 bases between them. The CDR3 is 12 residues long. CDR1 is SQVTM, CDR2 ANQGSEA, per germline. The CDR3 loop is CSVGDTGYEQYF. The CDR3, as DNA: TGCAGCGTCGGGGACACAGGTTACGAGCAGTACTTC.